These 26 T cell receptor beta chains originate from one sample sequenced in a study of blood T cell repertoires in COVID-19. Clones were read by immunoSEQ multiplex PCR, and TCRdb kept only the in-frame ones, dropping some. This table has 250,000 or so clones, roughly 84% appearing once. The sample was PBMCs or T cells enriched from blood (not recorded which). Source of these receptors: a middle-aged man who had recovered from COVID-19.

The chain recombines TRBV18 with TRBJ1-4; D unclear. Germline V gene data show CDR1 as KGHSH and CDR2 as LQKENI. V shed 3 bases and J shed 4 bases, with 9 bases lying between them. The CDR3 totals 14 residues. CDR3 sequence (DNA): TGTGCCAGCTCACCGTCAGGTTTTAATGAAAAACTGTTTTTT. As protein: CASSPSGFNEKLFF.

This clone was counted only a few times. The chain combines TRBV5-1 with TRBJ2-2; 10 nucleotides match TRBD1. Germline CDR1 is SGHRS and CDR2 is YFSETQ. Trimming at V came to 0 bases and at J to 5 bases, leaving 4 bases not matched to a gene. This CDR3 has 16 residues. The CDR3 nucleotides are TGCGCCAGCAGCTTGGGACAGGGGGCATTTACCGGGGAGCTGTTTTTT. Protein product: CASSLGQGAFTGELFF. The full variable domain, in which reference TRBV5-1 and TRBJ2-2 provide the parts outside the CDR3, is KAGVTQTPRYLIKTRGQQVTLSCSPISGHRSVSWYQQTPGQGLQFLFEYFSETQRNKGNFPGRFSGRQFSNSRSEMNVSTLELGDSALYLCASSLGQGAFTGELFFGEGSRLTVL.

The V gene is TRBV19, the J gene TRBJ1-2; D gene uncertain. The V gene lost 5 bases and the J gene lost 8 bases, with 18 bases spanning the gap. The germline CDR1 and CDR2 sequences are LNHDA and SQIVND (reference sequence). This CDR3 contains 14 residues. Here the CDR3 reads CASSPRFFGGGYTF. The CDR3, as DNA: TGTGCCAGTAGTCCTCGGTTCTTCGGAGGGGGCTACACCTTC.

V and J are TRBV28 and TRBJ2-7; D possibly uses TRBD1 or TRBD2 (9 bases each). Germline V lookup: CDR1 MDHEN, CDR2 SYDVKM. There are 19 residues in the CDR3. Trimming removed 5 bases at V and 4 bases at J, with 30 bases between. CDR3 DNA: TGTGCCAGCAGTCGCCCCCGGGACAGGGCTAGTAGCGGGAGATACGAGCAGTACTTC. It encodes CASSRPRDRASSGRYEQYF.

This clone has just one count. The chain joins TRBV5-1 to TRBJ2-7; tentatively, D is TRBD1 (6 bases). CDR3 length: 16 residues. Deletions cut 4 bases from V and 5 bases from J, with 22 bases between. Germline CDR1 is SGHRS and CDR2 is YFSETQ. CDR3 protein: CASSPGLMTGLHEQYF. For the CDR3, the DNA is TGCGCCAGCAGCCCGGGGCTCATGACAGGTCTGCACGAGCAGTACTTC.

This clone occurred once. The chain is built from TRBV5-1 and TRBJ2-2; D remains ambiguous. The CDR3 covers 10 residues. Germline values: CDR1 SGHRS, CDR2 YFSETQ. The V gene lost 4 bases and the J gene lost 8 bases, with 3 bases spanning the gap. The CDR3 loop reads CASSLGELFF. The CDR3 region has the DNA TGCGCCAGCAGCCTTGGGGAGCTGTTTTTT.

The genes are TRBV9 and TRBJ2-4; no reliable D call. The germline gives CDR1 SGDLS, CDR2 YYNGEE. Trimming left V 3 bases short and J 7 bases short, with 11 bases between. The CDR3 length is 13 residues. CDR3 residues: CASSAPEVNIQYF. CDR3 nucleotide sequence: TGTGCCAGCAGCGCCCCCGAGGTTAACATTCAGTACTTC.

This clone was recorded a few times. Other DNA sequences in the sample encode the same CDR3. This sequence joins TRBV19 and TRBJ2-7; a possible D gene is TRBD1 (6 bases). The V gene's germline CDR1 is LNHDA and CDR2 SQIVND (reference sequence). The CDR3 has 14 residues. V was clipped by 3 bases and J by 0 bases, with 9 bases between them. The CDR3 reads CASSIGTSSYEQYF. Here the CDR3 DNA reads TGTGCCAGTAGTATTGGGACATCCTCCTACGAGCAGTACTTC.

This chain joins TRBV6-2 or TRBV6-3 and TRBJ1-1, with TRBD1 identical over 7 bases. V lost 1 base, J lost 6 bases, and 5 bases stayed unmatched. This CDR3 is 14 amino acids long. Germline V gene lookup returns CDR1 MNHEY and CDR2 SVGEGT. The CDR3 DNA is TGTGCCAGCAGTTACTTAGACAGGGCCTCTGAAGCTTTCTTT. Its protein product is CASSYLDRASEAFF.

The J gene is TRBJ1-2, the V gene TRBV25-1; possibly TRBD1 for D (5 bases). Germline V gene data show CDR1 as MGHDK and CDR2 as SYGVNS. The CDR3 runs 14 residues. The ends were cut back, 8 bases at V and 8 bases at J, with 21 bases in the middle. CDR3 nucleotides: TGTGCCAGCGATTCTGGGGGGGAATCGCGGGGCTACACCTTC. Translated, it gives CASDSGGESRGYTF.

The chain carries TRBV28 and TRBJ1-5; D not resolved. Trimming pared 4 bases from V and 1 base from J, leaving 14 bases between. Germline lookup yields CDR1 MDHEN and CDR2 SYDVKM. This CDR3 region has 16 residues. CDR3 in DNA: TGTGCCAGCAGTTCCGGGGTCATGCAAAGCAATCAGCCCCAGCATTTT. The encoded protein is CASSSGVMQSNQPQHF.

The chain has TRBV27 and TRBJ1-4, with 8 bases identical to TRBD1. This CDR3 contains 16 residues. Trimming took 4 bases from V and 4 from J; bases not matched to a gene: 8. The germline gives CDR1 MNHEY, CDR2 SMNVEV (reference sequence). The CDR3 spells CASSSGQGEYNEKLFF. DNA for the CDR3: TGTGCCAGCAGTTCAGGACAGGGAGAGTATAATGAAAAACTGTTTTTT.

This chain links TRBV5-6 with TRBJ1-5, with 10 nucleotides matching TRBD1. V lost 1 base, J lost 3 bases, and 4 bases stayed unmatched. Germline V gene lookup returns CDR1 SGHDT and CDR2 YYEEEE. The CDR3 is made up of 16 amino acids. The CDR3 spells CASSLWDRGSNQPQHF. The CDR3, as DNA: TGTGCCAGCAGCTTGTGGGACAGGGGATCCAATCAGCCCCAGCATTTT.

This chain connects TRBV5-8 to TRBJ1-1; D is unresolved. Germline V gene sequence: CDR1 SGHTS, CDR2 YDEGEE. Trimming pared 4 bases from V and 1 base from J, leaving 14 bases between. CDR3 length: 15 residues. CDR3 sequence reads: CASSLTRQRNTEAFF. The CDR3 DNA reads as TGTGCCAGCAGCCTCACTAGGCAGCGGAACACTGAAGCTTTCTTT.

This clone was detected once. As DNA, the CDR3 is TGTGCCAGTAGTGGATCTAGAGGTAGCGGGCCGTACGAGCAGTACTTC. It yields the protein CASSGSRGSGPYEQYF. The gene calls are TRBV19 and TRBJ2-7; 7 bases line up with TRBD2. This CDR3 region has 16 residues. Trimming removed 5 bases from V and 4 bases from J; junction bases left unmatched: 14. The germline V gene has CDR1 LNHDA and CDR2 SQIVND (reference sequence).

The chain is built from TRBV18 and TRBJ1-5; 9 nucleotides match TRBD1. The CDR3 spans 15 residues. Germline values: CDR1 KGHSH, CDR2 LQKENI. With 3 bases clipped from V and 7 bases from J, the junction kept 7 bases outside the gene matches. This chain's CDR3 is CASSPGTGGGQPQHF. The CDR3 nucleotides are TGTGCCAGCTCACCGGGAACAGGGGGCGGACAGCCCCAGCATTTT.

This clone was counted a single time. The rearrangement joins TRBV5-1 to TRBJ2-7, with 9 bases that match TRBD1. The CDR3 sequence is 16 residues long. The V segment lost 1 base and the J segment 0 bases; nucleotides outside the gene matches: 5. The V gene's germline CDR1 is SGHRS and CDR2 YFSETQ. CDR3 in amino acids: CASSLLEGQGSYEQYF. CDR3 in DNA: TGCGCCAGCAGCTTGTTGGAGGGACAGGGCTCCTACGAGCAGTACTTC.

This rearrangement joins TRBV4-2 to TRBJ2-5, with 13 bases lining up with TRBD2. V lost 4 bases and J lost 2; bases outside the gene matches: 10. Germline-derived CDR1 and CDR2 are LGHNA and YNFKEQ. The CDR3 contains 18 residues. The chain's CDR3 is CASSPYSGTSGIQETQYF. The CDR3, as DNA: TGTGCCAGCAGCCCCTATTCCGGGACTAGCGGGATTCAAGAGACCCAGTACTTC.

About this clone itself: At one boundary the junction diverges from the germline segment, which might be a read error. V gene TRBV7-2 combines with J gene TRBJ2-3; 7 positions match TRBD2. The CDR3 is 15 residues long. The germline V gene encodes CDR1 SGHTA and CDR2 FQGNSA. CDR3 DNA sequence: TGTGCCAGCAGCATAGCTAGCGGCCTGAGGGATACGCAGTATTTT. Its translation: CASSIASGLRDTQYF.

The chain uses TRBV12-3 or TRBV12-4 and TRBJ1-2; TRBD1 aligns across 9 bases. This CDR3 spans 13 amino acids. V was clipped by 6 bases and J by 2 bases; unmatched bases: 1. The CDR3 loop reads CASRGTGNYGYTF. The DNA of the CDR3 is TGTGCCAGCAGGGGGACAGGGAACTATGGCTACACCTTC.

The chain uses TRBV10-3 and TRBJ1-1; D gene uncertain. This CDR3 is 13 amino acids long. Germline V gene sequence: CDR1 ENHRY, CDR2 SYGVKD. Trimming cost V 0 bases and J 4 bases, with 6 bases left between them. The CDR3 DNA follows: TGTGCCATCAGTGAGTCGACACTCACTGAAGCTTTCTTT. Translated, it gives CAISESTLTEAFF.

CDR3 sequence (DNA): TGTGCCAGCAGCTTGGACTATTCCCGGGAGCAGTTCTTC. It specifies CASSLDYSREQFF. The chain couples TRBV7-6 to TRBJ2-1; tentative D call: TRBD2 (6 bases). The CDR3 has 13 residues. V lost 3 bases and J 10 bases, leaving 13 bases between the germline ends. The V gene's germline CDR1 is SGHVS and CDR2 FNYEAQ.

The chain combines TRBV11-2 with TRBJ2-7; TRBD1 agrees at 7 bases. Losses at the gene ends were 4 bases for V and 4 bases for J; bases not matched to a gene: 4. The CDR3 totals 13 residues. The germline V gene encodes CDR1 SGHAT and CDR2 FQNNGV. The CDR3 loop reads CASSWGQNYEQYF. The DNA for the CDR3 is TGTGCCAGCAGCTGGGGACAGAATTACGAGCAGTACTTC.

This chain connects TRBV28 to TRBJ2-3; 10 bases match TRBD1. The CDR3 extends over 18 amino acids. The V gene's germline CDR1 is MDHEN and CDR2 SYDVKM. Trimming removed 11 bases from V and 1 base from J; junction bases left unmatched: 18. Here the CDR3 DNA reads TGTGCCGTATCACCGGGACAGGGGCTCCCCGGGGGCACAGATACGCAGTATTTT. This codes for CAVSPGQGLPGGTDTQYF. Drawing the rest from reference TRBV28 and TRBJ2-3, the complete variable domain is DVKVTQSSRYLVKRTGEKVFLECVQDMDHENMFWYRQDPGLGLRLIYFSYDVKMKEKGDIPEGYSVSREKKERFSLILESASTNQTSMYLCAVSPGQGLPGGTDTQYFGPGTRLTVL.

This clone was seen once. V and J are TRBV5-8 and TRBJ1-5, with a weak D call TRBD1 (6 bases). The length of the CDR3 is 15 residues. CDR1 and CDR2 from the germline V gene are SGHTS and YDEGEE. V was shortened by 2 bases and J by 4 bases, with 13 bases between the two germline ends. The DNA of the CDR3 is TGTGCCAGCAGCTTAGCTCAGGGGATAAATCAGCCCCAGCATTTT. Residues: CASSLAQGINQPQHF. Full variable domain (missing parts from reference TRBV5-8 and TRBJ1-5): EAGVTQSPTHLIKTRGQQATLRCSPISGHTSVYWYQQALGLGLQFLLWYDEGEERNRGNFPPRFSGRQFPNYSSELNVNALELEDSALYLCASSLAQGINQPQHFGDGTRLSIL.

The CDR3 DNA follows: TGTGCCAGCAGCCAAGATCGTGGACAGAGACTTTCTGGGGCCAACGTCCTGACTTTC. This encodes CASSQDRGQRLSGANVLTF. The gene calls are TRBV3-1 (or the pseudogene TRBV3-2) and TRBJ2-6, with D tentatively TRBD1 (6 bases). The CDR3 is 19 amino acids. V lost 0 bases to trimming and J lost 1 base, with 16 bases between them. Looked up from germline, CDR1 is LGHDT and CDR2 is YNNKEL (reference sequence).